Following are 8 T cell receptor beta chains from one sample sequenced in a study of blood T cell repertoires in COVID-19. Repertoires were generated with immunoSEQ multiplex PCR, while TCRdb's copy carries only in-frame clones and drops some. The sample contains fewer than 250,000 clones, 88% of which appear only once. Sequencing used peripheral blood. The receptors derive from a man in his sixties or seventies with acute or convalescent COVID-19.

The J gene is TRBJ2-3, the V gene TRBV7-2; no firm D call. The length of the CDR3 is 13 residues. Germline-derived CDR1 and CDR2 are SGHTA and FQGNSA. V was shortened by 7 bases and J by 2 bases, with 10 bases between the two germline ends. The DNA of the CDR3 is TGTGCCAGCAAAGCCTTATTCACAGATACGCAGTATTTT. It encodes CASKALFTDTQYF.

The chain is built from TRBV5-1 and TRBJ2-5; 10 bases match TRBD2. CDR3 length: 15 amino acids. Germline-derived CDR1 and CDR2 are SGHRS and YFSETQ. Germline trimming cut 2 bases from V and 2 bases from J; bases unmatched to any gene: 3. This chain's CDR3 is CASSFSGRRQETQYF. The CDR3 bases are TGCGCCAGCAGCTTTAGCGGGAGGAGGCAAGAGACCCAGTACTTC. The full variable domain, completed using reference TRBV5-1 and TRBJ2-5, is KAGVTQTPRYLIKTRGQQVTLSCSPISGHRSVSWYQQTPGQGLQFLFEYFSETQRNKGNFPGRFSGRQFSNSRSEMNVSTLELGDSALYLCASSFSGRRQETQYFGPGTRLLVL.

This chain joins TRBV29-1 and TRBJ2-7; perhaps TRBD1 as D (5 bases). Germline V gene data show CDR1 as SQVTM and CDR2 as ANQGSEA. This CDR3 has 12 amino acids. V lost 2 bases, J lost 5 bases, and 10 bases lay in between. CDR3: CSVERGGNEQYF. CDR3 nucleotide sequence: TGCAGCGTTGAAAGGGGCGGAAACGAGCAGTACTTC.

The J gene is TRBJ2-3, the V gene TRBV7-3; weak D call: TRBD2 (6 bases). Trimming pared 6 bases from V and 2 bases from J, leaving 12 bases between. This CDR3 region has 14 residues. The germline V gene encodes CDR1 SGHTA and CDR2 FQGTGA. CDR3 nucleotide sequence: TGTGCCAGCAGTGCCGCGGGAATCACAGATACGCAGTATTTT. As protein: CASSAAGITDTQYF.

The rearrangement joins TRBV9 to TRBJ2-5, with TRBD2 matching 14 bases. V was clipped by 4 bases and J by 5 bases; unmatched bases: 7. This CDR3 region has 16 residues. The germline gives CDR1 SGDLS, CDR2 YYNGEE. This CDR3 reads CASSSGTSGSVETQYF. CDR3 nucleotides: TGTGCCAGCAGCAGCGGGACTAGCGGGAGTGTGGAGACCCAGTACTTC. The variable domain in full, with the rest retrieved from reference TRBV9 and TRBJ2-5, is DSGVTQTPKHLITATGQRVTLRCSPRSGDLSVYWYQQSLDQGLQFLIQYYNGEERAKGNILERFSAQQFPDLHSELNLSSLELGDSALYFCASSSGTSGSVETQYFGPGTRLLVL.

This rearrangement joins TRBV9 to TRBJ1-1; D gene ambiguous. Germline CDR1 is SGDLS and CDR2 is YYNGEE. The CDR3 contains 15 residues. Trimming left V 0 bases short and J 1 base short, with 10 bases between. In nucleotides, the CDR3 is TGTGCCAGCAGCGTAGGATCAGGTGGGAACACTGAAGCTTTCTTT. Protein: CASSVGSGGNTEAFF. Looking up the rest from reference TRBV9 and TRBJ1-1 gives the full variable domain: DSGVTQTPKHLITATGQRVTLRCSPRSGDLSVYWYQQSLDQGLQFLIQYYNGEERAKGNILERFSAQQFPDLHSELNLSSLELGDSALYFCASSVGSGGNTEAFFGQGTRLTVV.

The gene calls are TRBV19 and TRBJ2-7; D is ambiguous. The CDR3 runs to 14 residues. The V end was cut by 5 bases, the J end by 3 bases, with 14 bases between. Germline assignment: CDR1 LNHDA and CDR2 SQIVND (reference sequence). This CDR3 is CASSEFENNYEQYF. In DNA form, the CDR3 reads TGTGCCAGTAGTGAGTTCGAGAATAACTACGAGCAGTACTTC. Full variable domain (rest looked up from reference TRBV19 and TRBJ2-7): DGGITQSPKYLFRKEGQNVTLSCEQNLNHDAMYWYRQDPGQGLRLIYYSQIVNDFQKGDIAEGYSVSREKKESFPLTVTSAQKNPTAFYLCASSEFENNYEQYFGPGTRLTVT.

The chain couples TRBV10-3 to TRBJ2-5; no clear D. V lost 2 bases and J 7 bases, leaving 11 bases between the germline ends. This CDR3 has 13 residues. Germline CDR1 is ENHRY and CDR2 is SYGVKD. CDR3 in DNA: TGTGCCATCAGTGAGGAGTTTACTGGGACCCAGTACTTC. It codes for CAISEEFTGTQYF.